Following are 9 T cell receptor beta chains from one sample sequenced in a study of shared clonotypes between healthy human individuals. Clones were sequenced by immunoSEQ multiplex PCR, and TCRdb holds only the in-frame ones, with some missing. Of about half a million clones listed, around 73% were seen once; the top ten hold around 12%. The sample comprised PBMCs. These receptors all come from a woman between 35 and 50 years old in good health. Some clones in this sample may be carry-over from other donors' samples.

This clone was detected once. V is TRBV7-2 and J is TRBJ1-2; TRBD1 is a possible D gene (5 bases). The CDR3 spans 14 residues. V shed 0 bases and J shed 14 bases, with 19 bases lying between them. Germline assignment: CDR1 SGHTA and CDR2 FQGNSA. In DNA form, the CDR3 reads TGTGCCAGCAGCTTAGCGGTAGGGGCTAAGGGTGAAACCTTC. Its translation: CASSLAVGAKGETF.

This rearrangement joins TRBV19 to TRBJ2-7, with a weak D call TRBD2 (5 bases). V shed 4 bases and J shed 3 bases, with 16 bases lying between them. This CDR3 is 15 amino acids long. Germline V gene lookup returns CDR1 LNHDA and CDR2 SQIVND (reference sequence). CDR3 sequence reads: CASSKEAANIYEQYF. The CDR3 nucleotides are TGTGCCAGTAGTAAGGAAGCGGCCAATATCTACGAGCAGTACTTC.

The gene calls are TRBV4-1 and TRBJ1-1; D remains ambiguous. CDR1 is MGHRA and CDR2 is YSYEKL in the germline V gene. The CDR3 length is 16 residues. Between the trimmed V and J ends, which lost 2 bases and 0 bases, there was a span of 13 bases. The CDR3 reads CASSQPKGNLNTEAFF. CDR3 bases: TGCGCCAGCAGCCAACCCAAGGGCAATCTGAACACTGAAGCTTTCTTT.

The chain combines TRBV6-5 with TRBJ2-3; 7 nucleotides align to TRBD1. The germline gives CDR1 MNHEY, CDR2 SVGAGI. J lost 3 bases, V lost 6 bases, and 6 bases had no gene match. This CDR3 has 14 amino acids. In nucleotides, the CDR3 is TGTGCCAGCAGAGAGCAACAGGGGACAGATACGCAGTATTTT. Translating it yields CASREQQGTDTQYF.

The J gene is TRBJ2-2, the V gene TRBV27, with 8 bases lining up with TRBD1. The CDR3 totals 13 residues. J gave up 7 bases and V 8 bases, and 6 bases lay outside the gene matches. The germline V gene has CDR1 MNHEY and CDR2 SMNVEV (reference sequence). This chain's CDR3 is CASGPTGGGELFF. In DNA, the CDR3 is TGTGCCAGCGGTCCCACAGGGGGCGGGGAGCTGTTTTTT.

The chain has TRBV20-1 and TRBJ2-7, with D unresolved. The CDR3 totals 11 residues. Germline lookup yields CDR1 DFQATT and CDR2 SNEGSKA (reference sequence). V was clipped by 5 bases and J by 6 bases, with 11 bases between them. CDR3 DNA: TGCAGTGCTTTTTATCCCCTCGAGCAGTACTTC. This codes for CSAFYPLEQYF.

CDR3 sequence (DNA): TGTGCCAGCAGTTACCGGCCCATGCCCCCATTTTACGAGCAGTACTTC. Protein product: CASSYRPMPPFYEQYF. This rearrangement joins TRBV6-5 to TRBJ2-5; D unresolved. The DNA end is a closer match to TRBJ2-7, so the J assignment may be wrong. This CDR3 is 16 amino acids long. Germline values: CDR1 MNHEY, CDR2 SVGAGI.

The CDR3 DNA is TGTGCCAGCTCACCGAGACTAGCGGGAGGCCCCTACGAGCAGTACTTC. Its protein product is CASSPRLAGGPYEQYF. The rearrangement joins TRBV18 to TRBJ2-7; 13 nucleotides align to TRBD2. With 3 bases clipped from V and 2 bases from J, the junction kept 4 bases outside the gene matches. The V gene's germline CDR1 is KGHSH and CDR2 LQKENI. The CDR3 runs 16 residues.

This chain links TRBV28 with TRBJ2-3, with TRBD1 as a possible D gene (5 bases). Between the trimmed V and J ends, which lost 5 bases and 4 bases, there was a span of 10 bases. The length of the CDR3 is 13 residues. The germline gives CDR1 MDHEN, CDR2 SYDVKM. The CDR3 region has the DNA TGTGCCAGCAGTAGACCAGGGTCAGATACGCAGTATTTT. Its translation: CASSRPGSDTQYF.